Listed below are T cell receptor beta chains from one sample, sequenced in a study of shared clonotypes between healthy human individuals. The protocol was immunoSEQ multiplex PCR, while the TCRdb copy is restricted to in-frame clones and leaves out a portion. Among 2 million to 2.5 million clones listed, approximately 95% were seen once. Material for sequencing was naive CD8+ T cells sorted from blood. The receptors originated from a man between 18 and 29 years old in good health. CDR3s include the opening cysteine and the closing phenylalanine or tryptophan. A D gene is named only where the DNA matches it firmly. Clone size is shown for a subset of rows, as once, few, many or a class of expanded clone.

d_gene	abundance	v_gene	j_gene	CDR3nt	CDR3aa
.	.	TRBV27	TRBJ2-7	TGTGCCAGCGCTCCAACCGGGTCCGAGCAGTACTTC	CASAPTGSEQYF
.	.	TRBV13	TRBJ2-2	TGTGCCAGCAGCCAGGACAGAACAGGGATCGGGGAGCTGTTTTTT	CASSQDRTGIGELFF
.	.	TRBV5-4	TRBJ2-7	TGTGCCAGCAGCTTCTCAGCGGGCGGTTCCTACGAGCAGTACTTC	CASSFSAGGSYEQYF
.	.	TRBV29-1	TRBJ2-2	TGCAGCGTGGCGGCACTGAACACCGGGGAGCTGTTTTTT	CSVAALNTGELFF
.	.	TRBV19	TRBJ1-1	TGTGCCAGTAGCCCAGACAGTTTGGGGAACACTGAAGCTTTCTTT	CASSPDSLGNTEAFF
.	.	TRBV27	TRBJ2-2	TGTGCCAGCAGTTCGGTACAGGGTACGGGCACCGGGGAGCTGTTTTTT	CASSSVQGTGTGELFF
.	once	TRBV4-1	TRBJ1-5	TGCGCCAGCAGCCAAGCCGGCGTGGTCTGGCCCCAGCATTTT	CASSQAGVVWPQHF
TRBD1	.	TRBV2	TRBJ2-2	TGTGCCAGCAGTGGGGGGGAGGACAGGGAGGCCGGGGAGCTGTTTTTT	CASSGGEDREAGELFF
TRBD1	.	TRBV7-9	TRBJ2-5	TGTGCCAGCAGCTTAGGACAGGGAGTCCAAGAGACCCAGTACTTC	CASSLGQGVQETQYF
TRBD2	.	TRBV9	TRBJ2-3	TGTGCCAGCAGCGCGCCAGGCCGGGACTACTATACGCAGTATTTT	CASSAPGRDYYTQYF
TRBD1	once	TRBV4-1	TRBJ2-7	TGCGCCAGCAGCCGACGGGACAGGGACATCTACGAGCAGTACTTC	CASSRRDRDIYEQYF
TRBD1	once	TRBV6-5	TRBJ1-5	TGTGCCACTCGACAGGGGAACCAGCCCCAGCATTTT	CATRQGNQPQHF
TRBD2	.	TRBV7-6	TRBJ2-1	TGTGCCAGCAGCTCCTTAGCGGGAGTCTATGAGCAGTTCTTC	CASSSLAGVYEQFF
.	.	TRBV10-3	TRBJ2-1	TGTGCCATCAGTGGCGCGGGGGCTGCCTACAATGAGCAGTTCTTC	CAISGAGAAYNEQFF
.	.	TRBV6-5	TRBJ2-2	TGTGCCAGCAGTTACCCCGGACCCGAGCTGTTTTTT	CASSYPGPELFF
TRBD2	.	TRBV19	TRBJ2-7	TGTGCCAGCCGGGGGGACGACGAGCAGTACTTC	CASRGDDEQYF
.	.	TRBV9	TRBJ1-2	TGTGCCAGCAGCGGAACGACAGGAAACTATGGCTACACCTTC	CASSGTTGNYGYTF
.	.	TRBV6-6	TRBJ2-7	TGTGCCAGCAGTTACCCGGGACATTCCTACGAGCAGTACTTC	CASSYPGHSYEQYF
TRBD1	.	TRBV5-1	TRBJ2-7	TGCGCCAGCAGCTTGGGACAGGGTTCCTACGAGCAGTACTTC	CASSLGQGSYEQYF
TRBD1	.	TRBV7-9	TRBJ2-1	TGTGCCAGCAGCCCGGGGACAGGAGAGAATGAGCAGTTCTTC	CASSPGTGENEQFF
.	.	TRBV2	TRBJ2-3	TGTGCCAGCAGTGAAGCCGTACAGGTCGGAGATACGCAGTATTTT	CASSEAVQVGDTQYF
.	.	TRBV7-8	TRBJ2-7	TGTGCCAGCAGCTACGACAGACCCTACGAGCAGTACTTC	CASSYDRPYEQYF
TRBD2	.	TRBV13	TRBJ2-1	TGTGCCAGCTATGGATATTCGACTAGCGGGACCAAGGGCCCCCCCAATGAGCAGTTCTTC	CASYGYSTSGTKGPPNEQFF
.	.	TRBV10-3	TRBJ2-5	TGTGCCATCAGTGAGGCTTCCAGTAACGGGGAGACCCAGTACTTC	CAISEASSNGETQYF
TRBD2	.	TRBV14	TRBJ2-3	TGTGCCAGCAGCCTGGGACTAGCGGGAGATACGCAGTATTTT	CASSLGLAGDTQYF
.	few	TRBV2	TRBJ1-2	TGTGCCAGCAGTTATTCTACAGCCATAACTAACTATGGCTACACCTTC	CASSYSTAITNYGYTF
.	.	TRBV30	TRBJ1-6	TGTGCCTGGAGTGTCGGGGGGATGGGGTCACCCCTCCACTTT	CAWSVGGMGSPLHF
TRBD1	.	TRBV30	TRBJ2-7	TGTGCCTGGAGTGTTGGGACAGGGGGCTACGAGCAGTACTTC	CAWSVGTGGYEQYF
.	.	TRBV7-9	TRBJ2-5	TGTGCCAGCAGCTTAGTCGGGATCCAAGAGACCCAGTACTTC	CASSLVGIQETQYF
.	.	TRBV29-1	TRBJ2-4	TGCAGCGTTGAAGAGCTGAGCGGAAACATTCAGTACTTC	CSVEELSGNIQYF
.	.	TRBV7-8	TRBJ2-1	TGTGCCAGCAGCCTCGCCAATGAGCAGTTCTTC	CASSLANEQFF
.	.	TRBV27	TRBJ2-7	TGTGCCAGCAGTTTACAGGGGTGGAGGGACTACGAGCAGTACTTC	CASSLQGWRDYEQYF
.	.	TRBV7-2	TRBJ1-6	TGTGCCAGCAGCTCCGGACTGCTATCACCCCTCCACTTT	CASSSGLLSPLHF
.	.	TRBV27	TRBJ2-1	TGTGCCAGCAGCACCCAGGGGGGCTGGAATGAGCAGTTCTTC	CASSTQGGWNEQFF
.	once	TRBV27	TRBJ2-2	TGTGCCAGCAGTTTATATCAGGGAACCGCCGGGGAGCTGTTTTTT	CASSLYQGTAGELFF